These 7 T cell receptor beta chains originate from one sample sequenced in a study of blood T cell repertoires in COVID-19 (dated by TCRdb to 2018 to 2021). The library was prepared using the immunoSEQ multiplex PCR assay. TCRdb mirrors the immuneACCESS table, restricted to in-frame sequences. Some clones are absent from its copies; in checked studies, under half trace to an unresolved V gene, and the reason for the others is unknown. The sample data list about 220,000 clones, and over 70% of these were observed just once. The top ten hold around 7.3% of the sample. Specimen: peripheral blood. The source is a woman between 70 and 85 years old with acute or convalescent COVID-19.

This clone was picked up a small number of times. This rearrangement joins TRBV4-3 to TRBJ2-5; D is undetermined. The V gene lost 0 bases and the J gene lost 5 bases, with 13 bases spanning the gap. Germline V gives CDR1 LGHNA, CDR2 YSLEER. CDR3 length: 15 residues. The CDR3 DNA sequence: TGCGCCAGCAGCCAAGAAAGGCAGGTCTGGGAGACCCAGTACTTC. This gives the protein CASSQERQVWETQYF.

The sample holds a few counts of this clone. This sequence joins TRBV5-8 and TRBJ2-1, with 8 bases matching TRBD2. Germline loops: CDR1 SGHTS, CDR2 YDEGEE. Losses at the gene ends were 1 base for V and 5 bases for J; bases not matched to a gene: 8. CDR3 length equals 16 residues. CDR3 residues: CASSLFGGGRHNEQFF. CDR3 DNA: TGTGCCAGCAGCTTGTTCGGCGGGGGGCGCCACAATGAGCAGTTCTTC.

This chain links TRBV5-4 with TRBJ2-7; D is unresolved. The germline CDR1 and CDR2 sequences are SGHNT and YYREEE (reference sequence). Trimming removed 0 bases from V and 3 bases from J, with 7 bases in between. The CDR3 has 13 residues. The chain's CDR3 is CASSLEASYEQYV. CDR3 DNA sequence: TGTGCCAGCAGCTTGGAGGCTAGCTACGAGCAGTACGTC.

This clone was counted a few times. J is TRBJ1-2 and V is TRBV19; D unclear. The CDR3 is made up of 12 amino acids. The V and J ends lost 3 bases and 8 bases respectively, with 10 bases between them. Germline CDR1 is LNHDA and CDR2 is SQIVND (reference sequence). This chain's CDR3 is CASSIVGRGYTF. The CDR3 bases are TGTGCCAGTAGTATTGTCGGTCGCGGCTACACCTTC.

CDR3 residues: CASSFPGLAHEQYF. The CDR3 DNA reads as TGTGCCAGCAGCTTTCCGGGACTAGCTCACGAGCAGTACTTC. The chain couples TRBV7-9 to TRBJ2-7; 9 bases agree with TRBD2. The germline gives CDR1 SEHNR, CDR2 FQNEAQ (reference sequence). The CDR3 runs to 14 residues. The V and J ends lost 3 bases and 5 bases, in that order; junction bases with no gene match: 5. Variable domain in full (rest from reference TRBV7-9 and TRBJ2-7): DTGVSQNPRHKITKRGQNVTFRCDPISEHNRLYWYRQTLGQGPEFLTYFQNEAQLEKSRLLSDRFSAERPKGSFSTLEIQRTEQGDSAMYLCASSFPGLAHEQYFGPGTRLTVT.

V and J are TRBV19 and TRBJ2-2; 9 nucleotides match TRBD1. The ends lost 5 bases at V and 5 bases at J; junction bases unmatched: 9. Germline V gene sequence: CDR1 LNHDA, CDR2 SQIVND (reference sequence). This CDR3 is 16 amino acids long. The CDR3: CASSATTGGSTGELFF. As DNA, the CDR3 is TGTGCCAGTAGTGCGACGACAGGGGGGTCGACCGGGGAGCTGTTTTTT.

The chain links TRBV4-2 to TRBJ1-1; TRBD1 agrees at 7 bases. With 3 bases clipped from V and 13 bases from J, the junction kept 14 bases outside the gene matches. This CDR3 region has 14 residues. Looked up from germline, CDR1 is LGHNA and CDR2 is YNFKEQ. The CDR3 region is CASSQGTDRTKVFF. DNA of the CDR3: TGTGCCAGCAGCCAGGGAACGGACAGGACCAAAGTTTTCTTT.